This entry lists 17 T cell receptor beta chains sequenced from one sample in a study of Graves' ophthalmopathy and Graves' hyperthyroidism. RNA transcripts served as template for amplifying TCR beta CDR3 sequences. HTBI primers served in a first-round RT-PCR, which a second-round multiplex PCR followed. TCRdb redid the calling of the multiplex PCR reads with MiXCR, one entry per CDR3 protein. The sample shows 500,000 to 700,000 distinct CDR3 sequences, approximately 37% of them seen only once. Sequencing used peripheral blood or thyroid tissue (not recorded which). These receptor sequences come from an adult man with Graves' hyperthyroidism.

As regards this clonotype: Since a much larger clone is just one base distant, this may be a read error. The chain joins TRBV7-3 to TRBJ2-2, with TRBD1 matching over 8 bases. There are 14 residues in the CDR3. The V gene's germline CDR1 is SGHTA and CDR2 FQGTGA. CDR3 DNA sequence: TGTGCCAGCATACACAGGGGGAGCACCGGGGAGCTGGTTTTT. Protein: CASIHRGSTGELVF.

This clonotype was seen a handful of times. J is TRBJ1-4 and V is TRBV27, with 11 bases matching TRBD1. CDR1 and CDR2 from the germline V gene are MNHEY and SMNVEV (reference sequence). The V gene end was trimmed by 2 bases and the J gene end by 10 bases; junction bases not matched to a gene: 6. The CDR3 length is 15 residues. This CDR3 reads CASSLRTGGGRKLFF. Here the CDR3 DNA reads TGTGCCAGCAGTTTAAGGACAGGGGGCGGAAGAAAACTGTTTTTT.

The chain couples TRBV10-3 to TRBJ2-3; no reliable D call. This CDR3 comprises 14 residues. The V end was cut by 4 bases, the J end by 0 bases, with 8 bases between. Germline V gene sequence: CDR1 ENHRY, CDR2 SYGVKD. The CDR3 spells CAISGAESTDTQYF. As DNA, the CDR3 is TGTGCCATCAGTGGGGCAGAGAGCACAGATACGCAGTATTTT.

With regard to this clonotype: This may be a read error, as it is one base from a much larger clone. The CDR3 protein is CASRPRTGGPSNQPRHF. For the CDR3, the DNA is TGTGCCAGTAGACCTCGGACAGGGGGCCCGAGCAATCAGCCCCGGCATTTT. This chain links TRBV19 with TRBJ1-5; 11 nucleotides line up with TRBD1. The germline V gene has CDR1 LNHDA and CDR2 SQIVND (reference sequence). The length of the CDR3 is 17 residues.

A remark on this clonotype: Since the CDR3 does not end with the conserved phenylalanine or tryptophan, this likely comes from a read error. This chain links TRBV20-1 with TRBJ1-1, with TRBD1 matching over 12 bases. V gave up 6 bases and J gave up 4 bases; unmatched junction bases: 15. The CDR3 sequence is 17 residues long. Germline CDR1 and CDR2: DFQATT and SNEGSKA (reference sequence). Here the CDR3 reads CSASLGTGGRVVTEAFS. The CDR3 DNA sequence: TGCAGTGCCTCCCTCGGGACAGGGGGCAGAGTGGTCACTGAAGCTTTCTCT.

This clonotype showed up many times. The rearrangement joins TRBV7-6 to TRBJ1-1; 10 positions agree with TRBD1. Trimming cost V 5 bases and J 0 bases; bases outside gene matches: 3. This CDR3 region has 15 residues. In germline, CDR1 is SGHVS, CDR2 FNYEAQ. CDR3 DNA sequence: TGTGCCAGCAGCGCGGACAGGGGGGTGAACACTGAAGCTTTCTTT. Residues: CASSADRGVNTEAFF.

Regarding this clonotype: This could be a read error, since a much larger clone is one nucleotide away. The conserved closing phenylalanine or tryptophan is absent in this CDR3, likely reflecting a read error. Because the CDR3's place on the DNA is in doubt, the DNA is left out and the CDR3 is given as listed by TCRdb. The rearrangement joins TRBV7-8 to TRBJ2-7. Germline loops: CDR1 SGHVS, CDR2 FQNEAQ. The CDR3 length equals 8 residues, ends included. CDR3 sequence reads: CASGLAVR.

This clonotype was observed many times. V and J are TRBV10-1 and TRBJ1-1; no reliable D call. CDR1 and CDR2 from the germline V gene are WNHNN and SYGVQD (reference sequence). The CDR3 is 14 residues long. Deletions cut 0 bases from V and 5 bases from J, with 10 bases between. The CDR3 DNA follows: TGCGCCAGCAGTGAGTCCTCGGGGTGGACTGAAGCTTTCTTT. Its translation: CASSESSGWTEAFF.

This clonotype was counted at least ten times. The chain joins TRBV9 to TRBJ1-5; TRBD1 aligns across 9 bases. Germline V gene sequence: CDR1 SGDLS, CDR2 YYNGEE. Losses at the gene ends were 4 bases for V and 11 bases for J; bases not matched to a gene: 10. There are 14 residues in the CDR3. The DNA for the CDR3 is TGTGCCAGCAGCCCTGGGACAGGGCCTTTGTCCCAGCATTTT. It encodes CASSPGTGPLSQHF.

The CDR3 protein is CATSDMDSNTDTQYF. The CDR3 DNA reads TGTGCCACCAGTGATATGGACAGTAACACAGATACGCAGTATTTT. The gene calls are TRBV24-1 and TRBJ2-3; D is perhaps TRBD1 (6 bases). Trimming stripped 3 bases from V and 2 bases from J, with 11 bases between. The germline CDR1 and CDR2 sequences are KGHDR and SFDVKD. The CDR3 extends over 15 amino acids.

This clonotype occurred many times. The chain joins TRBV7-8 to TRBJ1-3; tentative D call: TRBD1 (6 bases). V was trimmed by 3 bases and J by 4 bases, leaving 25 bases between them. The CDR3 is 19 amino acids. Germline V gene sequence: CDR1 SGHVS, CDR2 FQNEAQ. The CDR3 DNA sequence: TGTGCCAGCAGCTTGTCTGGGGGCGGGGCAGGGCTTTCGGGAAACACCATATATTTT. It is translated as CASSLSGGGAGLSGNTIYF.

This clonotype has only a few counts. This chain joins TRBV29-1 and TRBJ1-2; the D is unclear. Germline V gives CDR1 SQVTM, CDR2 ANQGSEA. CDR3 size: 14 residues. The ends were cut back, 7 bases at V and 4 bases at J, with 19 bases in the middle. The CDR3 spells CSARGTRDVYGYTF. The CDR3 DNA sequence: TGCAGCGCCCGGGGAACCAGAGACGTCTATGGCTACACCTTC.

The V and J genes are TRBV19 and TRBJ1-1; D is undetermined. V lost 1 base to trimming and J lost 6 bases, with 6 bases between them. The CDR3 is 12 amino acids. Germline V gene lookup returns CDR1 LNHDA and CDR2 SQIVND (reference sequence). The CDR3 is CASSIGVSEAFF. The CDR3 DNA reads as TGTGCCAGTAGTATAGGGGTTTCTGAAGCTTTCTTT.

Ten or more counts support this clonotype. This rearrangement joins TRBV10-3 to TRBJ1-1, with 9 positions matching TRBD1. J was trimmed by 5 bases and V by 5 bases; bases with no gene match: 3. CDR1 and CDR2 from the germline V gene are ENHRY and SYGVKD. The CDR3 has 13 residues. CDR3 nucleotide sequence: TGTGCCATCAGTACGACAGGGGGGACTGAAGCTTTCTTT. Its translation: CAISTTGGTEAFF.

There are many counts of this clonotype. The chain employs TRBV5-8 and TRBJ2-7, with 7 bases lining up with TRBD1. Germline V gene lookup returns CDR1 SGHTS and CDR2 YDEGEE. The junction had 3 bases not matched to a gene; V was cut back by 4 bases and J by 5 bases. The CDR3 runs to 12 residues. DNA for the CDR3: TGTGCCAGCAGCCCGACAGGGAACGAGCAGTACTTC. Residues: CASSPTGNEQYF.

This clonotype was counted at least ten times. The V gene is TRBV12-3 or TRBV12-4, the J gene TRBJ1-1; 7 bases align to TRBD1. J gave up 3 bases and V 8 bases, and 6 bases lay outside the gene matches. CDR3 length: 13 residues. The CDR3 protein is CASGRTGDTEAFF. The DNA of the CDR3 is TGTGCCAGCGGGCGGACAGGCGACACTGAAGCTTTCTTT.

This clonotype came up many times. V gene TRBV20-1 combines with J gene TRBJ1-5, with TRBD1 as a possible D gene (6 bases). V was shortened by 5 bases and J by 4 bases, with 12 bases between the two germline ends. The germline V gene encodes CDR1 DFQATT and CDR2 SNEGSKA (reference sequence). CDR3 length: 13 amino acids. CDR3 protein: CSAVDSDNQPQHF. CDR3 sequence (DNA): TGCAGTGCTGTGGACAGCGATAATCAGCCCCAGCATTTT.